There are a few counts of the clone carrying this TCR beta chain. Peripheral blood, around 10 milliliters per donor, was collected. A second PCR of about 6 to 12 cycles used a sample-barcoded 5' primer and a J-beta primer mix. From the 5' RACE reads, TCRdb called clonotypes with MiXCR, one entry per CDR3 protein. The sample consists of roughly 1,500,000 distinct CDR3 sequences, 34% of them appearing once. These data are taken from a study of blood T cells in healthy people across ages. Germline V CDR1 and CDR2: MNHEY, SVGAGI. V was pared by 7 bases and J by 0 bases, with 9 bases between. The CDR3 spans 13 residues.

The sequence was collected from a woman in her 30s in good health. Source material: blood. The gene calls are TRBV6-5 and TRBJ1-1, with no clear D. CDR3 nucleotide sequence: TGTGCCAGCACACTCGCAGTGAACACTGAAGCTTTCTTT. Its translation: CASTLAVNTEAFF.